These 17 T cell receptor beta chains were sequenced from one sample in a study of pediatric ulcerative colitis. One to two pinch biopsies were taken from the rectum during colonoscopy. The assay was immunoSEQ multiplex PCR, and TCRdb's table has in-frame clones only and misses some. The sample has around 13,000 clones; 75% to 80% are singletons. Sequenced material: gut tissue. Every receptor here comes from a boy between 5 and 17 years old who was a control in a study of pediatric ulcerative colitis.

The CDR3 sequence: CASSFDRASSYEQYF. The DNA of the CDR3 is TGTGCCAGCAGCTTCGACAGGGCAAGCTCCTACGAGCAGTACTTC. The genes are TRBV2 and TRBJ2-7; 7 bases are a match to TRBD1. From germline, CDR1 is SNHLY and CDR2 FYNNEI. The CDR3 is 15 amino acids. V was clipped by 6 bases and J by 0 bases; unmatched bases: 8.

In this sample, this clone is medium-sized. The V call is TRBV13, the J call TRBJ2-7; TRBD1 agrees at 11 bases. This CDR3 is 14 amino acids long. V shed 3 bases, J shed 2 bases, and the junction held 0 bases outside the gene matches. Germline loops: CDR1 PRHDT, CDR2 FYEKMQ (reference sequence). The CDR3 region has the DNA TGTGCCAGCAGCTTGGGACAGGGGGCCTACGAGCAGTACTTC. The encoded protein is CASSLGQGAYEQYF.

This chain uses TRBV5-1 with TRBJ2-5; D is possibly TRBD1 or TRBD2 (5 bases each). Germline V CDR1 and CDR2: SGHRS, YFSETQ. Trimming left V 4 bases short and J 2 bases short, with 12 bases between. CDR3 length: 14 residues. The CDR3 region is CASSLGRVQETQYF. CDR3 bases: TGCGCCAGCAGCCTGGGACGGGTTCAAGAGACCCAGTACTTC.

The chain uses TRBV9 and TRBJ2-1; TRBD2 matches 8 bases. This CDR3 region has 15 residues. Germline values: CDR1 SGDLS, CDR2 YYNGEE. The junction had 3 bases not matched to a gene; V was cut back by 2 bases and J by 2 bases. The CDR3 sequence: CASSVGLDAYNEQFF. CDR3 sequence (DNA): TGTGCCAGCAGCGTGGGACTAGATGCCTACAATGAGCAGTTCTTC. Combining the CDR3 with reference TRBV9 and TRBJ2-1 gives the whole variable domain DSGVTQTPKHLITATGQRVTLRCSPRSGDLSVYWYQQSLDQGLQFLIQYYNGEERAKGNILERFSAQQFPDLHSELNLSSLELGDSALYFCASSVGLDAYNEQFFGPGTRLTVL.

The chain carries TRBV5-1 and TRBJ2-3, with 12 bases matching TRBD1. Losses at the gene ends were 4 bases for V and 6 bases for J; bases not matched to a gene: 3. Germline CDR1 SGHRS, CDR2 YFSETQ. This CDR3 is 14 amino acids long. The CDR3 DNA sequence: TGCGCCAGCAGCCCGGGACAGGGGGCCGATACGCAGTATTTT. Translating it yields CASSPGQGADTQYF.

By sample fraction, this clone is medium-sized. This chain joins TRBV6-5 and TRBJ1-3; no definite D call. Trimming took 3 bases from V and 5 from J, leaving 2 bases between them. This CDR3 comprises 11 residues. Germline loops: CDR1 MNHEY, CDR2 SVGAGI. The CDR3 spells CASSYRNTIYF. The CDR3 coding sequence is TGTGCCAGCAGTTATCGAAACACCATATATTTT.

The chain couples TRBV6-1 to TRBJ1-2, with 9 bases lining up with TRBD1. Germline CDR1 and CDR2: MNHNS and SASEGT. This CDR3 is built from 13 residues. V was clipped by 3 bases and J by 6 bases; unmatched bases: 2. The CDR3, as DNA: TGTGCCAGCAGTGAGGGACAGGGAAATGGCTACACCTTC. Its protein is CASSEGQGNGYTF.

The rearrangement links TRBV7-8 to TRBJ2-7; no clear D gene. There are 14 residues in the CDR3. Germline V gene lookup returns CDR1 SGHVS and CDR2 FQNEAQ. The V and J ends lost 4 bases and 1 base respectively, with 11 bases between them. CDR3 bases: TGTGCCAGCAGCTCGAACTCAGCGTCCTACGAGCAGTACTTC. Protein product: CASSSNSASYEQYF.

J is TRBJ2-7 and V is TRBV29-1, with D perhaps matching TRBD2 (5 bases). The CDR3 runs to 14 residues. Germline-derived CDR1 and CDR2 are SQVTM and ANQGSEA. The germline V and J ends were trimmed by 3 bases and 0 bases, with 12 bases remaining between them. CDR3 in amino acids: CSVERGPVSYEQYV. The CDR3 bases are TGCAGCGTTGAGCGAGGGCCAGTCTCCTACGAGCAGTACGTC.

This clone has only a few counts. This rearrangement joins TRBV6-1 to TRBJ1-2, with D possibly matching TRBD1 (6 bases). With 4 bases removed from V and 3 bases from J, the gap between germline ends came to 21 bases. Germline V CDR1 and CDR2: MNHNS, SASEGT. The CDR3 length is 17 residues. The DNA of the CDR3 is TGTGCCAGCAGTGGCAGGGACACCAGAACCTCTCACTATGGCTACACCTTC. This encodes CASSGRDTRTSHYGYTF.

Only one count was recorded for this clone. The chain links TRBV6-5 to TRBJ2-5; no definite D call. The CDR3 is 16 amino acids. Germline loops: CDR1 MNHEY, CDR2 SVGAGI. Trimming took 0 bases from V and 0 from J, leaving 11 bases between them. CDR3 bases: TGTGCCAGCAGTTACTCGAGTCGGATGTACCAAGAGACCCAGTACTTC. Translating it yields CASSYSSRMYQETQYF.

The rearrangement links TRBV19 to TRBJ1-3; D remains unclear. CDR3 length equals 12 residues. Per the germline V gene, CDR1 is LNHDA and CDR2 is SQIVND (reference sequence). The germline V and J ends were trimmed by 4 bases and 1 base, with 2 bases remaining between them. CDR3 DNA: TGTGCCAGTAGTACTTCTGGAAACACCATATATTTT. It yields the protein CASSTSGNTIYF.

The rearrangement joins TRBV7-9 to TRBJ2-2; D uncertain. CDR1 SEHNR and CDR2 FQNEAQ come from the germline V gene (reference sequence). The CDR3 sequence is 16 residues long. The V gene lost 2 bases and the J gene lost 1 base, with 11 bases spanning the gap. The CDR3 bases are TGTGCCAGCAGCTTATTGTTGGGCCTGAACACCGGGGAGCTGTTTTTT. Its translation: CASSLLLGLNTGELFF.

The V gene is TRBV5-4, the J gene TRBJ2-7; no clear D. The germline V and J ends were trimmed by 0 bases and 3 bases, with 4 bases remaining between them. CDR1 is SGHNT, CDR2 YYREEE, per germline (reference sequence). The CDR3 length is 12 residues. This chain's CDR3 is CASSLDHYEQYV. The CDR3 nucleotides are TGTGCCAGCAGCTTGGACCACTACGAGCAGTACGTC.

The CDR3 coding sequence is TGTGCCTGGAGTCCCTACGGACAGGGCACTGAAGCTTTCTTT. Residues: CAWSPYGQGTEAFF. The V and J genes are TRBV30 and TRBJ1-1; 8 bases are shared with TRBD1. The ends lost 2 bases at V and 4 bases at J; junction bases unmatched: 6. Germline CDR1 and CDR2: GTSNPN and SVGIG (reference sequence). The CDR3 is 14 residues long.

The chain is built from TRBV5-1 and TRBJ2-1; 8 bases agree with TRBD1. Germline CDR1 and CDR2: SGHRS and YFSETQ. After removal of 1 base from V and 0 bases from J, the junction contained 18 bases not matched to a gene. This CDR3 region has 21 residues. The CDR3 DNA sequence: TGCGCCAGCAGCTTGAGGGACAGGCGCTCTTCCCAATTGAGCTCCTACAATGAGCAGTTCTTC. It codes for CASSLRDRRSSQLSSYNEQFF.

The CDR3 loop reads CASSPDRRSADTQYF. DNA for the CDR3: TGTGCCAGCAGCCCGGACCGTCGGTCGGCGGATACGCAGTATTTT. The rearrangement uses TRBV7-2 and TRBJ2-3; no reliable D call. Germline V gene data show CDR1 as SGHTA and CDR2 as FQGNSA. CDR3 size: 15 residues. With 5 bases removed from V and 6 bases from J, the gap between germline ends came to 18 bases. Full variable domain (missing parts from reference TRBV7-2 and TRBJ2-3): GAGVSQSPSNKVTEKGKDVELRCDPISGHTALYWYRQSLGQGLEFLIYFQGNSAPDKSGLPSDRFSAERTGGSVSTLTIQRTQQEDSAVYLCASSPDRRSADTQYFGPGTRLTVL.